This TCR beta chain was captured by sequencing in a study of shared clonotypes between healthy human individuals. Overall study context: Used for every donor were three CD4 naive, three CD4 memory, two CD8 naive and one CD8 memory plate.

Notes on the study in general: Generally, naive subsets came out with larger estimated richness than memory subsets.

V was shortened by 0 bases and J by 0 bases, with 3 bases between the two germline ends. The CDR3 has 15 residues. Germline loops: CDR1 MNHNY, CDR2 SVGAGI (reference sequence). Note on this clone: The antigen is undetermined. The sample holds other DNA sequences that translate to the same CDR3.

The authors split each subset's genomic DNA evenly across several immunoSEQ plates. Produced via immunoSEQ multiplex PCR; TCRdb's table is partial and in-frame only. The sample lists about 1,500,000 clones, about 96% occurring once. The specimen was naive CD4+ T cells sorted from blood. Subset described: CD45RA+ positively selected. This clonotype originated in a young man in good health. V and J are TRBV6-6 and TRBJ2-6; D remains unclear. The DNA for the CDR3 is TGTGCCAGCAGTTACTCGAACTCTGGGGCCAACGTCCTGACTTTC. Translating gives CASSYSNSGANVLTF.